Below are 17 T cell receptor beta chains sequenced from a single sample in a study of blood T cell repertoires in COVID-19. Profiled with immunoSEQ multiplex PCR; TCRdb holds only in-frame clones, not every one. This sample yields approximately 210,000 clones, of which approximately 78% are seen a single time; roughly 12% belongs to the top ten. The sequencing sample was made of peripheral blood. Receptors originate from a woman aged 40 to 50 with acute or convalescent COVID-19.

V and J are TRBV4-1 and TRBJ2-1; D unresolved. Germline CDR1 and CDR2: MGHRA and YSYEKL. Trimming left V 7 bases short and J 6 bases short, with 10 bases between. There are 12 residues in the CDR3. CDR3 sequence (DNA): TGCGCCAGCAAGAGCGAGATCAATGAGCAGTTCTTC. Protein product: CASKSEINEQFF.

The sample holds a few counts of this clone. The rearrangement joins TRBV10-3 to TRBJ2-7; D may be TRBD2 (6 bases). This CDR3 is built from 14 residues. V was shortened by 2 bases and J by 3 bases, with 11 bases between the two germline ends. CDR1 is ENHRY, CDR2 SYGVKD, per germline. For the CDR3, the DNA is TGTGCCATCAGTGAGGCGGGGAACTTCTACGAGCAGTACTTC. It yields the protein CAISEAGNFYEQYF.

The chain is built from TRBV6-4 and TRBJ2-1; possible D gene TRBD1, 5 bases. This CDR3 comprises 15 residues. V dropped 4 bases and J dropped 4 bases, with 14 bases sitting between them. The germline CDR1 and CDR2 sequences are MRHNA and SNTAGT. CDR3 nucleotide sequence: TGTGCCAGCAGTGGAGGTCAGGGCCCTTACAATGAGCAGTTCTTC. Translation: CASSGGQGPYNEQFF.

This CDR3 is CSFRVDGATEAFF. For the CDR3, the DNA is TGCAGTTTCCGGGTCGATGGGGCCACTGAAGCTTTCTTT. The genes are TRBV29-1 and TRBJ1-1; D is possibly TRBD1 (5 bases). The germline CDR1 and CDR2 sequences are SQVTM and ANQGSEA. The CDR3 covers 13 residues.

The rearrangement links TRBV27 to TRBJ2-7, with 7 bases aligning to TRBD1. V lost 6 bases, J lost 5 bases, and 4 bases stayed unmatched. CDR1 is MNHEY, CDR2 SMNVEV, per germline (reference sequence). This CDR3 contains 12 residues. DNA of the CDR3: TGTGCCAGCAGAGACAGGGTAGACGAGCAGTACTTC. Translated, it gives CASRDRVDEQYF.

The gene calls are TRBV2 and TRBJ1-2, with D perhaps matching TRBD1 (5 bases). From germline, CDR1 is SNHLY and CDR2 FYNNEI. The V gene lost 3 bases and the J gene lost 7 bases, with 15 bases spanning the gap. The CDR3 sequence is 14 residues long. DNA of the CDR3: TGTGCCAGCAGTGATAAGGGGCCGCCCGGTGGCTACACCTTC. Protein sequence: CASSDKGPPGGYTF.

The chain couples TRBV4-3 to TRBJ2-3; possibly TRBD2 for D (6 bases). The V and J ends lost 0 bases and 6 bases respectively, with 10 bases between them. Germline CDR1 reads LGHNA; CDR2 reads YSLEER. This CDR3 has 14 residues. In nucleotides, the CDR3 is TGCGCCAGCAGCCAAGATGGGGGGAGTGATACGCAGTATTTT. This sequence encodes CASSQDGGSDTQYF.

This clone was detected a few times. Other nucleotide sequences from this sample produce the same CDR3. The chain combines TRBV5-5 with TRBJ1-1; D is unresolved. Germline loops: CDR1 SGHKS, CDR2 YYEKEE (reference sequence). V dropped 2 bases and J dropped 11 bases, with 10 bases sitting between them. The CDR3 has 11 amino acids. DNA for the CDR3: TGTGCCAGCAGCTTAAGCTCGGAGGCTTTCTTT. Encoded protein: CASSLSSEAFF.

V usage is TRBV27 and J usage is TRBJ2-3, with D maybe TRBD2 (6 bases). The length of the CDR3 is 16 residues. From germline, CDR1 is MNHEY and CDR2 SMNVEV (reference sequence). V dropped 6 bases and J dropped 9 bases, with 25 bases sitting between them. This CDR3 reads CASSTIQGAGRSTQYF. In DNA, the CDR3 is TGTGCCAGCAGCACTATACAAGGAGCGGGCAGGAGCACGCAGTATTTT.

The chain has TRBV21-1 and TRBJ2-1; the table's D call of TRBD2 was not tested on the DNA. TRBV21-1 counts as a pseudogene. The CDR3 has 16 residues. Here the CDR3 DNA reads TGTGCCAGCAGCAAGGGGAAAGCGGGCTCCTACAATGAGCAGTTCTTC. Amino acids: CASSKGKAGSYNEQFF.

This clone was detected only once. The CDR3 bases are TGCGCCAGCAGTGAGTCTGGCAGCGGGAGGGGCAATGAGCAGTTCTTC. This encodes CASSESGSGRGNEQFF. This chain links TRBV10-1 with TRBJ2-1, with 10 bases matching TRBD2. Germline V gives CDR1 WNHNN, CDR2 SYGVQD (reference sequence). The length of the CDR3 is 16 residues. V was clipped by 0 bases and J by 6 bases; unmatched bases: 5.

The chain has TRBV9 and TRBJ1-6, with D tentatively TRBD1 (5 bases). Trimming shortened V by 0 bases and J by 10 bases, and 14 bases separated the two germline ends. The CDR3 has 15 amino acids. Looked up from germline, CDR1 is SGDLS and CDR2 is YYNGEE. The CDR3 protein is CASSVDAGNLSPLHF. The CDR3 DNA follows: TGTGCCAGCAGCGTAGACGCAGGGAACCTATCACCCCTCCACTTT.

J is TRBJ2-3 and V is TRBV29-1, with a weak D call TRBD2 (6 bases). This CDR3 contains 14 residues. The germline CDR1 and CDR2 sequences are SQVTM and ANQGSEA. The V end was cut by 4 bases, the J end by 4 bases, with 15 bases between. The DNA for the CDR3 is TGCAGCGTTGCGGGACTCCAGGGTGCAGATACGCAGTATTTT. It codes for CSVAGLQGADTQYF.

The count of this clone is one. This chain links TRBV13 with TRBJ1-4, with 8 bases identical to TRBD1. J was trimmed by 2 bases and V by 5 bases; bases with no gene match: 4. The CDR3 totals 15 residues. Per germline, CDR1 PRHDT and CDR2 FYEKMQ (reference sequence). Here the CDR3 reads CASSQTGDTNEKLFF. DNA of the CDR3: TGTGCCAGCAGCCAGACAGGGGACACTAATGAAAAACTGTTTTTT.

The V and J genes are TRBV6-5 and TRBJ1-1; 8 positions match TRBD1. The CDR3 totals 15 residues. Germline V gene lookup returns CDR1 MNHEY and CDR2 SVGAGI. With 5 bases clipped from V and 3 bases from J, the junction kept 8 bases outside the gene matches. CDR3 loop: CASSNRQGRYTEAFF. CDR3 coding DNA: TGTGCCAGCAGTAACCGACAGGGGAGGTACACTGAAGCTTTCTTT.

The chain recombines TRBV4-1 with TRBJ2-5; D is perhaps TRBD1 (5 bases). The CDR3 length is 15 residues. CDR1 and CDR2 from the germline V gene are MGHRA and YSYEKL. V shed 0 bases and J shed 2 bases, with 10 bases lying between them. CDR3 amino acids: CASSQDGTGQETQYF. The CDR3 coding sequence is TGCGCCAGCAGCCAAGACGGAACAGGACAAGAGACCCAGTACTTC.

The V call is TRBV14, the J call TRBJ2-1; D is unclear. Trimming left V 0 bases short and J 8 bases short, with 8 bases between. This CDR3 has 13 amino acids. The germline V gene encodes CDR1 SGHDN and CDR2 FVKESK. This chain's CDR3 is CASSQDVSDEQFF. As DNA, the CDR3 is TGTGCCAGCAGCCAAGACGTTTCGGATGAGCAGTTCTTC.